These 18 T cell receptor beta chains were sequenced from one sample in a study of T cells after somatic rescue of genetic block. TCRdb's table, derived via immunoSEQ multiplex PCR, lists solely in-frame clones and lacks some. The table has around 14,000 clones, 60% to 80% seen once; the top ten hold 12% to 15%. Sequenced sample: peripheral blood mononuclear cells (PBMCs). The receptor set was obtained from a boy aged 10-17 years.

Written as DNA, the CDR3 is TGTGCCAGCAGTTCCCTCCCGGGGTCCTACAATGAGCAGTTCTTC. It encodes CASSSLPGSYNEQFF. The chain combines TRBV6-6 with TRBJ2-1; possibly TRBD2 for D (5 bases). V lost 4 bases to trimming and J lost 1 base, with 11 bases between them. CDR3 length: 15 residues. Germline CDR1 and CDR2: MNHNY and SVGAGI (reference sequence).

In this sample, this clone turned up a few times. The V call is TRBV6-1, the J call TRBJ2-5; no definite D call. With 0 bases removed from V and 7 bases from J, the gap between germline ends came to 12 bases. Germline CDR1 and CDR2: MNHNS and SASEGT. The CDR3 has 14 amino acids. As DNA, the CDR3 is TGTGCCAGCAGTGAAGCGTTAGGGTTGGGGACCCAGTACTTC. Its protein product is CASSEALGLGTQYF.

The J gene is TRBJ2-7, the V gene TRBV14; D unresolved. V dropped 2 bases and J dropped 5 bases, with 13 bases sitting between them. The CDR3 has 14 amino acids. Germline CDR1 reads SGHDN; CDR2 reads FVKESK. Written as DNA, the CDR3 is TGTGCCAGCAGCCAAAGCCTCTTTCAAGACGAGCAGTACTTC. It specifies CASSQSLFQDEQYF.

The chain couples TRBV30 to TRBJ2-7; 10 nucleotides agree with TRBD2. This CDR3 spans 14 amino acids. Germline lookup yields CDR1 GTSNPN and CDR2 SVGIG (reference sequence). J gave up 7 bases and V 2 bases, and 8 bases lay outside the gene matches. CDR3 DNA sequence: TGTGCCTGGAGTCTCAGCGGGGGGGGTTGGGAGCAGTACTTC. Translation: CAWSLSGGGWEQYF.

As concerns this clone: The junction and the germline gene differ at one end; a read error may be behind it. The chain is built from TRBV5-3 and TRBJ1-1; 7 nucleotides agree with TRBD1. TRBV5-3 is known as an ORF, though its function is uncertain. The CDR3 covers 15 residues. The DNA of the CDR3 is TGTGCCAGCAGCTTAGGGGGCTCCCTGAACACTGAAGCTTTCTTT. It specifies CASSLGGSLNTEAFF.

The chain links TRBV10-1 to TRBJ1-2, with 8 bases identical to TRBD1. V was clipped by 5 bases and J by 4 bases; unmatched bases: 3. Germline values: CDR1 WNHNN, CDR2 SYGVQD (reference sequence). The CDR3 covers 13 residues. In DNA, the CDR3 is TGCGCCAGCAGTCCGGGACAGGCCTATGGCTACACCTTC. It specifies CASSPGQAYGYTF.

The rearrangement joins TRBV25-1 to TRBJ1-1; tentative D call: TRBD1 (6 bases). The CDR3 spans 15 residues. The germline gives CDR1 MGHDK, CDR2 SYGVNS. V was shortened by 3 bases and J by 3 bases, with 14 bases between the two germline ends. In DNA form, the CDR3 reads TGTGCCAGCAGTGAGTGGGCAGGGGTAGACACTGAAGCTTTCTTT. This translates into CASSEWAGVDTEAFF.

CDR3 protein: CASIRETDTNEKLFF. The CDR3 DNA sequence: TGTGCCAGCATCCGAGAGACGGATACAAATGAAAAACTGTTTTTT. The V call is TRBV28, the J call TRBJ1-4; D gene ambiguous. V lost 7 bases, J lost 5 bases, and 17 bases lay in between. This CDR3 is built from 15 residues. CDR1 and CDR2 from the germline V gene are MDHEN and SYDVKM.

The chain recombines TRBV18 with TRBJ2-5, with TRBD1 matching 7 bases. Germline assignment: CDR1 KGHSH and CDR2 LQKENI. The CDR3 consists of 14 residues. Losses at the gene ends were 1 base for V and 2 bases for J; bases not matched to a gene: 1. The CDR3 DNA reads as TGTGCCAGCTCACCACTGGGACAGCAAGAGACCCAGTACTTC. Protein: CASSPLGQQETQYF.

This rearrangement joins TRBV9 to TRBJ2-2, with a tentative D call TRBD2 (5 bases). Between the trimmed V and J ends, which lost 0 bases and 7 bases, there was a span of 13 bases. The CDR3 is 15 residues long. From germline, CDR1 is SGDLS and CDR2 YYNGEE. For the CDR3, the DNA is TGTGCCAGCAGCGTAGGAGGGAGTGAAAACGGGGAGCTGTTTTTT. This translates into CASSVGGSENGELFF.

The genes are TRBV6-6 and TRBJ1-6; 7 bases are shared with TRBD1. CDR3 size: 15 residues. Germline lookup yields CDR1 MNHNY and CDR2 SVGAGI (reference sequence). The trim removed 4 bases at V and 2 bases at J, leaving 2 bases unmatched. The CDR3 loop is CASSFRGAYNSPLHF. The CDR3 bases are TGTGCCAGCAGTTTCAGGGGGGCCTATAATTCACCCCTCCACTTT.

This sequence joins TRBV23-1 and TRBJ2-7; no clear D. TRBV23-1 is known as an ORF, though its function is uncertain. The CDR3 contains 14 residues. Trimming removed 0 bases from V and 2 bases from J, with 8 bases in between. The CDR3 region is CASSQSTSPYEQYF. The CDR3 nucleotides read TGCGCCAGCAGTCAATCAACCAGTCCCTACGAGCAGTACTTC.

This rearrangement joins TRBV2 to TRBJ1-2; 10 positions agree with TRBD1. This CDR3 has 14 residues. V shed 3 bases, J shed 4 bases, and the junction held 2 bases outside the gene matches. CDR1 and CDR2 from the germline V gene are SNHLY and FYNNEI. In nucleotides, the CDR3 is TGTGCCAGCAGTGACGACAGGGGGCCCTATGGCTACACCTTC. It yields the protein CASSDDRGPYGYTF.

This chain joins TRBV10-3 and TRBJ2-5, with 9 bases that match TRBD2. This CDR3 spans 17 amino acids. V shed 10 bases and J 0 bases; nucleotides not matched to a gene: 15. CDR1 and CDR2 (germline): ENHRY, SYGVKD. DNA for the CDR3: TGTGCCACCACCCCCCGGAGCGGGGGGCTGTACCAAGAGACCCAGTACTTC. It encodes CATTPRSGGLYQETQYF.

The chain recombines TRBV7-9 with TRBJ2-7, with D uncertain. The V gene's germline CDR1 is SEHNR and CDR2 FQNEAQ (reference sequence). The V end lost 3 bases, the J end lost 2 bases, and 8 bases lay between the germline ends. This CDR3 spans 13 amino acids. Here the CDR3 reads CASSFRQAYEQYF. The CDR3 DNA reads as TGTGCCAGCAGCTTTCGTCAGGCCTACGAGCAGTACTTC.

The rearrangement joins TRBV10-1 to TRBJ1-1; TRBD1 agrees at 7 bases. After removal of 5 bases from V and 1 base from J, the junction contained 4 bases not matched to a gene. Germline assignment: CDR1 WNHNN and CDR2 SYGVQD (reference sequence). This CDR3 spans 14 amino acids. The CDR3 DNA sequence: TGCGCCAGCAGTCGGGACAGATCGAACACTGAAGCTTTCTTT. This gives the protein CASSRDRSNTEAFF.

This chain connects TRBV6-6 to TRBJ2-5; 10 bases map to TRBD1. This CDR3 comprises 14 residues. Per germline, CDR1 MNHNY and CDR2 SVGAGI (reference sequence). J lost 9 bases, V lost 5 bases, and 9 bases had no gene match. The CDR3 loop reads CASSDRGPSRAQYF. The DNA of the CDR3 is TGTGCCAGCAGTGACAGGGGGCCCTCGAGGGCCCAGTACTTC.

V is TRBV5-6 and J is TRBJ2-7; no clear D. The germline V gene encodes CDR1 SGHDT and CDR2 YYEEEE. V lost 2 bases, J lost 0 bases, and 3 bases lay in between. The CDR3 consists of 12 residues. The DNA of the CDR3 is TGTGCCAGCAGCTTCTTCTCCTACGAGCAGTACTTC. This encodes CASSFFSYEQYF.